A single sample gave rise to the 4 T cell receptor beta chains below, sequenced in a study of T cell responses to AZD1222 COVID-19 vaccine. Clones were sequenced by immunoSEQ multiplex PCR, and TCRdb holds only the in-frame ones, with some missing. This sample has about 140,000 clones; 85% to 90% occur once, and the top ten carry roughly 1.5%. The material was peripheral blood, obtained on day 0 of AZD1222 vaccination. The origin of the receptors is an adult in good health.

This sequence joins TRBV4-1 and TRBJ1-6; no clear D gene. The CDR3 contains 15 residues. Germline V gene data show CDR1 as MGHRA and CDR2 as YSYEKL. Trimming removed 1 base from V and 0 bases from J, with 4 bases in between. CDR3 sequence (DNA): TGCGCCAGCAGCCAAGCAAGCTCCTATAATTCACCCCTCCACTTT. This sequence encodes CASSQASSYNSPLHF.

The V gene is TRBV20-1, the J gene TRBJ2-1; no definite D call. Germline assignment: CDR1 DFQATT and CDR2 SNEGSKA (reference sequence). V lost 5 bases to trimming and J lost 7 bases, with 9 bases between them. The CDR3 is 11 amino acids. Here the CDR3 reads CSAGLGNEQFF. Here the CDR3 DNA reads TGCAGTGCTGGGTTAGGGAATGAGCAGTTCTTC.

This chain joins TRBV27 and TRBJ1-1, with D unclear. Trimming left V 0 bases short and J 1 base short, with 9 bases between. Per germline, CDR1 MNHEY and CDR2 SMNVEV (reference sequence). The CDR3 loop spans 15 amino acids. The CDR3 is CASSLSRTANTEAFF. In nucleotides, the CDR3 is TGTGCCAGCAGTTTATCCCGGACGGCGAACACTGAAGCTTTCTTT.

The V gene is TRBV6-5, the J gene TRBJ2-3; D is perhaps TRBD1 (5 bases). V dropped 8 bases and J dropped 0 bases, with 9 bases sitting between them. Germline-derived CDR1 and CDR2 are MNHEY and SVGAGI. The CDR3 spans 13 residues. CDR3 nucleotide sequence: TGTGCCAGCCGACAGCTCAGCACAGATACGCAGTATTTT. It codes for CASRQLSTDTQYF.